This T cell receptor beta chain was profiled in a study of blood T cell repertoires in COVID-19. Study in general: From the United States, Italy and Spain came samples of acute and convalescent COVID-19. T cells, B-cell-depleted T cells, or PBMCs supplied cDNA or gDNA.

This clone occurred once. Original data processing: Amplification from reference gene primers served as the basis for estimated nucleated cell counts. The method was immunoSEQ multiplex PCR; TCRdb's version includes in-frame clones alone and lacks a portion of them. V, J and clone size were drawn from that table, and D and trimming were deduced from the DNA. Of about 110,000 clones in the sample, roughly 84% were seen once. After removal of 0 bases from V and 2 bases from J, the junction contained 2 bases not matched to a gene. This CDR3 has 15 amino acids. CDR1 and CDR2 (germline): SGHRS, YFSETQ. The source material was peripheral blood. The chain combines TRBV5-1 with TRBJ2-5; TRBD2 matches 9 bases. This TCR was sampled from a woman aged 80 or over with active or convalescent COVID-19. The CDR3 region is CASSLATSGQETQYF. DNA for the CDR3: TGCGCCAGCAGCTTGGCTACTAGCGGGCAAGAGACCCAGTACTTC.